This record concerns one TCR beta chain sequence. As originally analysed: Cell counts per sample came from amplifying reference gene primers. The data were produced by immunoSEQ multiplex PCR, yet TCRdb's version contains in-frame clones alone and is incomplete. V and J calls and clone size are copied from that table; D and trimming were computed from the DNA. This table holds about 250,000 clones, nearly 90% found once. This sample was taken from a study of blood T cell repertoires in COVID-19. Study-level background: Donors in the United States, Italy and Spain gave samples during acute or convalescent COVID-19. Nucleic acid was either cDNA or gDNA, and it came from T cells, B-cell-depleted T cells, or PBMCs.

J was trimmed by 4 bases and V by 4 bases; bases with no gene match: 9. There are 15 residues in the CDR3. Germline V CDR1 and CDR2: MNHEY, SVGAGI. The receptor was isolated from a man in his late teens or twenties with active or convalescent COVID-19. Sequenced material: peripheral blood. The chain joins TRBV6-5 to TRBJ2-7; 8 bases map to TRBD2. DNA of the CDR3: TGTGCCAGCAGTTTCGATAGCGGGGTTAGGTACGAGCAGTACTTC. Residues: CASSFDSGVRYEQYF.